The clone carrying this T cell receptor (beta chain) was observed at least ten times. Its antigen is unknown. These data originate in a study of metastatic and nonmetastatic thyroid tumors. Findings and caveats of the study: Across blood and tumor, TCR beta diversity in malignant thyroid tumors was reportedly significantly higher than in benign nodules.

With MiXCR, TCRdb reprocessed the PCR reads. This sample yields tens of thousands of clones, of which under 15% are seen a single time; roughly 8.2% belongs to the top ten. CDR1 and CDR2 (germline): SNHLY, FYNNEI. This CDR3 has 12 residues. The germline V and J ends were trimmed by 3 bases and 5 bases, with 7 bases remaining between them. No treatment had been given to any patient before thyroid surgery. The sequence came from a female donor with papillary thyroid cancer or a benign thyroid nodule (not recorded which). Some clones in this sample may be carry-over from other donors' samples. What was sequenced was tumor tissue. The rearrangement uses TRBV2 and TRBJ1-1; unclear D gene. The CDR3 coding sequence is TGTGCCAGCAGTGAGATAGGGACTGAAGCTTTCTTT. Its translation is CASSEIGTEAFF.